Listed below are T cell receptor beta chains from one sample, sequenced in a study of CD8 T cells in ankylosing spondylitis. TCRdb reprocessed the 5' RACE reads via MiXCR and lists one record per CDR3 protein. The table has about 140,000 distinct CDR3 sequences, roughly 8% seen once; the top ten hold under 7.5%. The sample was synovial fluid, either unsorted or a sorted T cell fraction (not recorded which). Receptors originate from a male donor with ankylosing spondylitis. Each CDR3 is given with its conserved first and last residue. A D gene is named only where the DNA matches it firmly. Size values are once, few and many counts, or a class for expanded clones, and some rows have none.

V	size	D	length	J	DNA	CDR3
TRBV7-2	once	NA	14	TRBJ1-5	TGTGCCAGCAGCTCTACGGCGGGGGATCAGCCCCAGCATTTT	CASSSTAGDQPQHF
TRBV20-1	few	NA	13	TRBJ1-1	TGCAGTGCTAGAGTTTGGGCGCGGGCTGAAGCTTTCTTT	CSARVWARAEAFF
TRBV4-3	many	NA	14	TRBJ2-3	TGCGCCAGCAGCCAAGATGGGACTCGGGGTACGCAGTATTTT	CASSQDGTRGTQYF
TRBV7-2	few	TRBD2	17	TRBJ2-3	TGTGCCAGCAGCTTAGGTTACTCTAGCGGAGTCACAGATACGCAGTATTTT	CASSLGYSSGVTDTQYF
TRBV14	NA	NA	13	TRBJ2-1	TGTGCCAGCAGCCAAGGAGATTTCGGTGAGCAGTTCTTC	CASSQGDFGEQFF
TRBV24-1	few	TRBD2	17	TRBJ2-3	TGTGCCACCAGTGATTCCGGACTAGCGGGAGGAACAGATACGCAGTATTTT	CATSDSGLAGGTDTQYF
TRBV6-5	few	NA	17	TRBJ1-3	TGTGCCAGCAGTTTCTTAAGGGGAGGAACCTCTGGAAACACCATATATTTT	CASSFLRGGTSGNTIYF
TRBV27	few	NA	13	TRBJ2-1	TGTGCCAGCAGTTTTGGTATTAAAGCTGAGCAGTTCTTC	CASSFGIKAEQFF
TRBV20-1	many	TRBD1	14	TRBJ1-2	TGCAGTGCTCTAACAGGGGGCGCGGGGTATGGCTACACCTTC	CSALTGGAGYGYTF
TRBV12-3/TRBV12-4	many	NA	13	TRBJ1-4	TGTGCCAGCAGTTCCTTGCCGGGTGAAAAACTGTTTTTT	CASSSLPGEKLFF
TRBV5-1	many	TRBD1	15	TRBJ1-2	TGCGCCAGCAGCCCTGGACAGGGGGCAGACTATGGCTACACCTTC	CASSPGQGADYGYTF
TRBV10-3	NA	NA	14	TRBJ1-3	TGTGCCATCAACGGGGGGACATATGGAAACACCATATATTTT	CAINGGTYGNTIYF
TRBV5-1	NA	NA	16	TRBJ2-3	TGCGCCAGCAGTCCTTCACGACTCGCTAGCACAGATACGCAGTATTTT	CASSPSRLASTDTQYF
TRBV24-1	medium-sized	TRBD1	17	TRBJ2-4	TGTGCCACCAGTGATCGTCCGGGGACAGGGACCAAAAACATTCAGTACTTC	CATSDRPGTGTKNIQYF
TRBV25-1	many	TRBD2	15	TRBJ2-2	TGTGCCAGCAGTCTCCTAGCGGGAGGAACCGGGGAGCTGTTTTTT	CASSLLAGGTGELFF
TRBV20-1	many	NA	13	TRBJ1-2	TGCAGTGCTAGAGATCGGGGACCCTATGGCTACACCTTC	CSARDRGPYGYTF
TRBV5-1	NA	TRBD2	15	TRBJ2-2	TGCGCCAGCAGCTTGCAGCGGGGGAACACCGGGGAGCTGTTTTTT	CASSLQRGNTGELFF
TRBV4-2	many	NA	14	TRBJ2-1	TGTGCCAGCAGCCATCGGGGACGGGACAATGAGCAGTTCTTC	CASSHRGRDNEQFF
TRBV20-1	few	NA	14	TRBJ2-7	TGCAGTGCAGGGGCGGGGAGTTTCACCTACGAGCAGTACTTC	CSAGAGSFTYEQYF
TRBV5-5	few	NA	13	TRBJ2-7	TGTGCCAGCAGCGAAAGGGGACACTACGAGCAGTACTTC	CASSERGHYEQYF
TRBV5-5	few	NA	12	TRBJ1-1	TGTGCCAGCAGTAGAGTGAACACTGAAGCTTTCTTT	CASSRVNTEAFF
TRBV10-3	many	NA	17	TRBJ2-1	TGTGCCATCAGTGAGTCGGATGTGCGGAGCTCCTACAATGAGCAGTTCTTC	CAISESDVRSSYNEQFF
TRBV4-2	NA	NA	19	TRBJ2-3	TGTGCCAGCAGCCAAGACCCAAGCGGGTCCAACCCTAGCACAGATACGCAGTATTTT	CASSQDPSGSNPSTDTQYF
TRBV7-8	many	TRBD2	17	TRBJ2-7	TGTGCCAGCAGCTTAGCGCGGCCAGGGAGGGGTTTGGGTGAGCAGTACTTC	CASSLARPGRGLGEQYF
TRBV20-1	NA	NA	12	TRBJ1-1	TGCAGTGCTAGAGATAATGCCCTTAGGGCTTTCTTT	CSARDNALRAFF
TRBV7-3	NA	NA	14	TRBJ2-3	TGTGCCAGCAGCCACGGACTTTTCACAGATACGCAGTATTTT	CASSHGLFTDTQYF
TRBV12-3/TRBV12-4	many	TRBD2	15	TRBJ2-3	TGTGCCAGCAGTCCCCGGACTAGCGAGGTAGATACGCAGTATTTT	CASSPRTSEVDTQYF
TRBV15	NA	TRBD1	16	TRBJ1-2	TGTGCCACCAGCAGAGATCGGGGACAGGGTCTTGCTGGCTACACCTTC	CATSRDRGQGLAGYTF
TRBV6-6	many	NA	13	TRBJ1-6	TGTGCCAGCAGTACGACATCATCAGCACCCCTCCACTTT	CASSTTSSAPLHF
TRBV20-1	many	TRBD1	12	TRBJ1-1	TGCAGTGCTTCTCAGGGGGCCACTGAAGCTTTCTTT	CSASQGATEAFF
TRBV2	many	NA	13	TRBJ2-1	TGTGCCAGCAAATTGGACGGTCACAATGAGCAGTTCTTC	CASKLDGHNEQFF
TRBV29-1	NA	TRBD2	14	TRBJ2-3	TGCAGCGTTGAAGAGCGCGGGGGGGATGATACGCAGTATTTT	CSVEERGGDDTQYF
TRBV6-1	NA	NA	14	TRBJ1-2	TGTGCCAGCAGACGTTCTACCAGTGGGTCTGGCTACACCTTC	CASRRSTSGSGYTF